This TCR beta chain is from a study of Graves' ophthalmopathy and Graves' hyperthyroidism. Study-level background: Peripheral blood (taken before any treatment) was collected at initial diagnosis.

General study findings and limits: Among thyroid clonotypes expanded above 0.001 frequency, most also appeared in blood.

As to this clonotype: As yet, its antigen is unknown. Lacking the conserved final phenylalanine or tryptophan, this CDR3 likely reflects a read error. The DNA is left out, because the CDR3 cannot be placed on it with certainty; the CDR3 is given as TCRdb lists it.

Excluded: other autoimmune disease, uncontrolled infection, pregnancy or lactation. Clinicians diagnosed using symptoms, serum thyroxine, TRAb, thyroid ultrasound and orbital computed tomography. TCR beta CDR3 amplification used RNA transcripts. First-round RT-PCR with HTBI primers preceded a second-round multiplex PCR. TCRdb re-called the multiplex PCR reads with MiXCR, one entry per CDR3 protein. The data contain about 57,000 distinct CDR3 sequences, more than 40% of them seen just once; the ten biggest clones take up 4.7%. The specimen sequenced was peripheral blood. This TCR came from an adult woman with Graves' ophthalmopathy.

CDR3 in amino acids: CASSLGLAGGHDDS. The V and J genes are TRBV7-2 and TRBJ1-4. CDR1 and CDR2 (germline): SGHTA, FQGNSA. The CDR3 length is 14 residues, termini included.